These T cell receptor beta chains were read from a single sample in a study of T cell clones after liver transplantation. Clones were read by immunoSEQ multiplex PCR, and TCRdb kept only the in-frame ones, dropping some. The sample holds about 6,100 clones, around 80% seen once. The sample in question was CD8+ T cells from blood, obtained 24 months after liver transplant. The receptors originated from a human patient who received a liver transplant. A subset of T cells may come from the graft donor. Both conserved end residues are trimmed from each CDR3. Fields, in order: V gene, J gene, CDR3 protein.

v_gene: TRBV6-5
j_gene: TRBJ1-2
CDR3aa: ASGWTGSSTN

v_gene: TRBV7-2
j_gene: TRBJ2-5
CDR3aa: ASSLVGYQETQY

v_gene: TRBV27
j_gene: TRBJ2-7
CDR3aa: ASSAGYEQY

v_gene: TRBV11-2
j_gene: TRBJ2-3
CDR3aa: ASSSGQGEDTQY

v_gene: TRBV29-1
j_gene: TRBJ1-1
CDR3aa: SVEREGYTEAF

v_gene: TRBV7-9
j_gene: TRBJ2-7
CDR3aa: ASSWGAGYEQY

v_gene: TRBV2
j_gene: TRBJ1-1
CDR3aa: ASSVGAEAF

v_gene: TRBV28
j_gene: TRBJ2-1
CDR3aa: ASSFRIRTYNEQF

v_gene: TRBV30
j_gene: TRBJ2-7
CDR3aa: ASGGNYEQY

v_gene: TRBV28
j_gene: TRBJ1-6
CDR3aa: ASSFPGQGERLSNSPLH

v_gene: TRBV28
j_gene: TRBJ2-7
CDR3aa: ASSLALAGWYEQY

v_gene: TRBV6-1
j_gene: TRBJ2-1
CDR3aa: ASSQAPLGGGNNEQF

v_gene: TRBV27
j_gene: TRBJ2-7
CDR3aa: ASSSPSGGGYEQY

v_gene: TRBV29-1
j_gene: TRBJ1-2
CDR3aa: SVIQGYGYT

v_gene: TRBV6-5
j_gene: TRBJ2-1
CDR3aa: ASSYADNEQF

v_gene: TRBV11-2
j_gene: TRBJ2-5
CDR3aa: ASSLYAGQETQY

v_gene: TRBV6-1
j_gene: TRBJ2-2
CDR3aa: ASSETSGDTGELF

v_gene: TRBV27
j_gene: TRBJ2-7
CDR3aa: ASSPPGGLGQY

v_gene: TRBV7-8
j_gene: TRBJ1-1
CDR3aa: ASSLAAILGRNTEAF

v_gene: TRBV10-3
j_gene: TRBJ1-1
CDR3aa: AISVSQGNTEAF

v_gene: TRBV19
j_gene: TRBJ2-7
CDR3aa: ASSIGGVNEQY

v_gene: TRBV14
j_gene: TRBJ2-5
CDR3aa: ASSQGGIGQETQY

v_gene: TRBV21-1
j_gene: TRBJ1-3
CDR3aa: ASSKGSGATGGRRWNTIY

v_gene: TRBV6-4
j_gene: TRBJ2-3
CDR3aa: ASSRTSGSTDTQY

v_gene: TRBV6-5
j_gene: TRBJ2-1
CDR3aa: ASSYLRAGMGEQF

v_gene: TRBV20-1
j_gene: TRBJ2-1
CDR3aa: SAKRVSEQF

v_gene: TRBV5-1
j_gene: TRBJ1-1
CDR3aa: ASSLAGERSEAF

v_gene: TRBV29-1
j_gene: TRBJ2-3
CDR3aa: SVDGREVTDTQY

v_gene: TRBV4-2
j_gene: TRBJ2-7
CDR3aa: ASSQADRGNEQY

v_gene: TRBV7-2
j_gene: TRBJ1-5
CDR3aa: ASSLDQTEPQH

v_gene: TRBV9
j_gene: TRBJ2-1
CDR3aa: ASSGNEQF

v_gene: TRBV25-1
j_gene: TRBJ1-5
CDR3aa: ASSEGGDRRH

v_gene: TRBV27
j_gene: TRBJ2-7
CDR3aa: ASSPGTGGYEQY

v_gene: TRBV10-1
j_gene: TRBJ2-7
CDR3aa: ASSPEVSSYEQY

v_gene: TRBV18
j_gene: TRBJ2-2
CDR3aa: ASSPQDDSTGELF

v_gene: TRBV29-1
j_gene: TRBJ2-1
CDR3aa: SVEGGTGDSSYNEQF

v_gene: TRBV30
j_gene: TRBJ2-2
CDR3aa: AWSPGTGELF